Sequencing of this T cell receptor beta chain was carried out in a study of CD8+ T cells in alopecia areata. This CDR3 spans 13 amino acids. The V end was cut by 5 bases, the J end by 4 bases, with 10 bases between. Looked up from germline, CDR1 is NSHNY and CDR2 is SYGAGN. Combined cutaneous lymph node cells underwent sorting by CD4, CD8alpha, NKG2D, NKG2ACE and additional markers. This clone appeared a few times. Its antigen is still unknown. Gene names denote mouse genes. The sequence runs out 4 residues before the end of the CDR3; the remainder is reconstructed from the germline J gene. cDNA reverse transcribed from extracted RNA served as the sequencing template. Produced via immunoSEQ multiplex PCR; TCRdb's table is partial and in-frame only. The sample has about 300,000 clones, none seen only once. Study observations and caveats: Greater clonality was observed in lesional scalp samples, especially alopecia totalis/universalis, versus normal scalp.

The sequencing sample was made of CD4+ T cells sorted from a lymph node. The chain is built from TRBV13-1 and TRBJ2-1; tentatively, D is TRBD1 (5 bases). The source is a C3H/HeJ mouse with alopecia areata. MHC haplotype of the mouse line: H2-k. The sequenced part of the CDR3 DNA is TGTGCCAGCAGCCCGGACAATTATGCT. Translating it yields CASSPDNYA. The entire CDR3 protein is CASSPDNYAEQFF.